Listed here is a single T cell receptor beta chain. The specificity of this receptor is unknown. Base qualities are not provided; no much larger clone lies one nucleotide away. This sample is drawn from a study of technical replicates of blood from four donors (dated by TCRdb to the late 2010s). Receptor amplification or capture employed the immunoSEQ multiplex PCR assay. Imported from immuneACCESS, the table was reduced by TCRdb to in-frame sequences with V and J called. These copies leave out some clones; in studies compared against another copy, an unresolved V gene accounts for under half, and the cause of the remainder is not known. This sample is represented by tens of thousands of clones; approximately 94% of them were singletons. In total, the top ten clones hold 0.38% of the sample. CDR1 MNHEY and CDR2 SMNVEV were looked up in the germline V gene (reference sequence). V is pruned by 3 bases and J by 2 bases, leaving 6 bases of the junction without a gene match. The CDR3 runs 15 amino acids, cysteine and phenylalanine included. Only the CDR3 portion is preserved as DNA: 45 bases, with reading frame beginning at the first base.

The sequence links TRBV27 to TRBJ2-7; 8 nucleotides in the junction match TRBD2. This TCR came from a human donor in good health. Sequencing was done on a sample of T cells isolated from PBMCs. The CDR3 has the sequence CASSLYSGSTYEQYF. In nucleotides, the sequence is TGTGCCAGCAGTTTGTACAGCGGGAGTACCTACGAGCAGTACTTC.